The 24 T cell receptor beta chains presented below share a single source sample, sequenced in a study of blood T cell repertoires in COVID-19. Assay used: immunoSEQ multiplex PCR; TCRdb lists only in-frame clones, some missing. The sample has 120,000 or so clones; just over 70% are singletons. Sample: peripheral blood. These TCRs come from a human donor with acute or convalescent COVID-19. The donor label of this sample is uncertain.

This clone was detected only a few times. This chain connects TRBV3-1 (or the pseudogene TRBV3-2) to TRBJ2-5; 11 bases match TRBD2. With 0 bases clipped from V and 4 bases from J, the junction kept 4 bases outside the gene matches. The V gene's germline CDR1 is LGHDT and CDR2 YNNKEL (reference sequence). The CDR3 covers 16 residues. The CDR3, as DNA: TGTGCCAGCAGCCAAGAGATAGCGGGGGGGCGAGAGACCCAGTACTTC. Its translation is CASSQEIAGGRETQYF.

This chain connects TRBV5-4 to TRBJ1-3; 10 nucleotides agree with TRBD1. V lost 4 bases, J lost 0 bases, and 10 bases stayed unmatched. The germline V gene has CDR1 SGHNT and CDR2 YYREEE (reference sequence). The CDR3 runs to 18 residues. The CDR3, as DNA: TGTGCCAGCAGCCCGTCGACAGGGGGCCTTCTCTCTGGAAACACCATATATTTT. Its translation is CASSPSTGGLLSGNTIYF.

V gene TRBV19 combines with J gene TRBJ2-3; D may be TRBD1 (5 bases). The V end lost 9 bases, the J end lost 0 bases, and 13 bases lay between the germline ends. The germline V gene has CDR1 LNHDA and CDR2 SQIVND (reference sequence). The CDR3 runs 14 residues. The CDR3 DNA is TGTGCCAGCTCCGACAGACCTAGCACAGATACGCAGTATTTT. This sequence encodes CASSDRPSTDTQYF.

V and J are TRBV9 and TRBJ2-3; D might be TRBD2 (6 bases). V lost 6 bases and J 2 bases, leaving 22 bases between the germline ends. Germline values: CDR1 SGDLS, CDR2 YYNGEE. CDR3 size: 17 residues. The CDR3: CASNAGRGGVPTDTQYF. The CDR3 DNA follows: TGTGCCAGCAACGCCGGTCGGGGCGGGGTACCCACAGATACGCAGTATTTT.

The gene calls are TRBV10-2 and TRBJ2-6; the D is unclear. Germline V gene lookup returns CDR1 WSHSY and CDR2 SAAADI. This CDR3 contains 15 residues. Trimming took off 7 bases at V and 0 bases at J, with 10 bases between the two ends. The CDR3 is CASTPQTSGANVLTF. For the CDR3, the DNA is TGCGCCAGCACCCCACAGACCTCTGGGGCCAACGTCCTGACTTTC.

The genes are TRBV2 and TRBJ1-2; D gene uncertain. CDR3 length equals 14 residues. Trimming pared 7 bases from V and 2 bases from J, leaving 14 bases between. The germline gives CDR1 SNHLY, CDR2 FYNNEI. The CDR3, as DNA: TGTGCCAGCACCCTAGGTGGTGGGAACTATGGCTACACCTTC. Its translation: CASTLGGGNYGYTF.

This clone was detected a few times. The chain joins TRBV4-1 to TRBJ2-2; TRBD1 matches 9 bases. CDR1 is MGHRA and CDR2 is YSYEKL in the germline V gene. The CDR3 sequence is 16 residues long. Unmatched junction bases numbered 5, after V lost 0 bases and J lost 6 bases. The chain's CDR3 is CASSQDGTGRAGELFF. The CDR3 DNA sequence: TGCGCCAGCAGCCAAGATGGGACAGGGAGGGCCGGGGAGCTGTTTTTT.

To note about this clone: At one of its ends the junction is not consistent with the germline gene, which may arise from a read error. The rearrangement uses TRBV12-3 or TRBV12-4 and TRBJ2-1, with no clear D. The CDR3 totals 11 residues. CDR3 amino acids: CASSFRGERFF. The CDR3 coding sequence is TGTGCCAGCAGTTTTCGTGGAGAGCGGTTCTTC.

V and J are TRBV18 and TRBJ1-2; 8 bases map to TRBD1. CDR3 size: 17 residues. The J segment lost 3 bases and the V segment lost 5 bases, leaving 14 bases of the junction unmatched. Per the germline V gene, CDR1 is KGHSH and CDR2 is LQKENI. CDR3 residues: CASSYGRYDRGDYGYTF. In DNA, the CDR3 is TGTGCCAGCTCATACGGCCGCTATGACAGGGGAGACTATGGCTACACCTTC. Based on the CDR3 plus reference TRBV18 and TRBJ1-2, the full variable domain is NAGVMQNPRHLVRRRGQEARLRCSPMKGHSHVYWYRQLPEEGLKFMVYLQKENIIDESGMPKERFSAEFPKEGPSILRIQQVVRGDSAAYFCASSYGRYDRGDYGYTFGSGTRLTVV.

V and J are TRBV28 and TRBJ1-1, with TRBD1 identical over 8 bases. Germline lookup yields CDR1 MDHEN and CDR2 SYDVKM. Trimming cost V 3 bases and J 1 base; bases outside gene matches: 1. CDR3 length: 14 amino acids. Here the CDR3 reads CASSLGQANTEAFF. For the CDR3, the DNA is TGTGCCAGCAGTTTGGGACAGGCGAACACTGAAGCTTTCTTT.

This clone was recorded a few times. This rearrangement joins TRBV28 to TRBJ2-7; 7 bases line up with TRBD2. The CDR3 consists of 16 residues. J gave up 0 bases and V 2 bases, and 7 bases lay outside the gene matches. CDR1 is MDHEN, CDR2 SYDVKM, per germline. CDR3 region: CASSLGDGGYSYEQYF. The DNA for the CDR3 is TGTGCCAGCAGTTTAGGGGACGGGGGGTACTCCTACGAGCAGTACTTC.

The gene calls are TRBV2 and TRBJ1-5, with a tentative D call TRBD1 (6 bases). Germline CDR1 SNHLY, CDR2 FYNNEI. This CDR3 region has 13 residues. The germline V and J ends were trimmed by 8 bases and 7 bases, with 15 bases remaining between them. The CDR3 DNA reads TGTGCCAGCTTGACAGGCCCAGGGCAGCCCCAGCATTTT. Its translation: CASLTGPGQPQHF.

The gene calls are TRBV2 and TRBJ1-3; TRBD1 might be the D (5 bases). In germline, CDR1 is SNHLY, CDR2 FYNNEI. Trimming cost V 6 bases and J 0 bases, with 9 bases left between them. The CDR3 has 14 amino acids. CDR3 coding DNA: TGTGCCAGCAGACCAGACAGCTCTGGAAACACCATATATTTT. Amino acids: CASRPDSSGNTIYF.

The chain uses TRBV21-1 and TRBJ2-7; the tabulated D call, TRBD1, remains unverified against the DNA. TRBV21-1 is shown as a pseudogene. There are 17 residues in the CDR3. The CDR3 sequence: CASSFRGIWRASYEQYV. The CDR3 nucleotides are TGTGCCAGCAGCTTCAGGGGGATCTGGAGGGCCTCCTACGAGCAGTACGTC.

CDR3 region: CASSQEAIANYGYTF. As DNA, the CDR3 is TGTGCCAGCAGCCAAGAAGCCATAGCTAACTATGGCTACACCTTC. This chain uses TRBV4-2 with TRBJ1-2; no clear D. In germline, CDR1 is LGHNA, CDR2 YNFKEQ. Trimming stripped 0 bases from V and 0 bases from J, with 8 bases between. The CDR3 length is 15 residues.

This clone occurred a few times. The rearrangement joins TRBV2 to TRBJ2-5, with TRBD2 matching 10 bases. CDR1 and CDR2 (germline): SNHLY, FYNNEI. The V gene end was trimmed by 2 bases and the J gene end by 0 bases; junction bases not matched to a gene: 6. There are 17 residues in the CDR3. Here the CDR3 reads CASSELGSGGNQETQYF. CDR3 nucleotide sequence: TGTGCCAGCAGTGAACTTGGTAGCGGGGGGAACCAAGAGACCCAGTACTTC.

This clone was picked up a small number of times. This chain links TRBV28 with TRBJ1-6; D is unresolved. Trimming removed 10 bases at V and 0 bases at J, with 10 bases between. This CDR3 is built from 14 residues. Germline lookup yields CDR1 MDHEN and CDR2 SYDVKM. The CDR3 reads CATLGSSYNSPLHF. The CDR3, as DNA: TGTGCCACCCTCGGGAGCTCCTATAATTCACCCCTCCACTTT.

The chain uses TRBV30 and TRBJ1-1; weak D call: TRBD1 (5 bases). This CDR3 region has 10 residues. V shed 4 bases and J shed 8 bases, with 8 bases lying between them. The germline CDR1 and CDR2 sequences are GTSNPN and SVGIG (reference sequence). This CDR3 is CAWNRGEAFF. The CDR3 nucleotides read TGTGCCTGGAACCGGGGGGAAGCTTTCTTT.

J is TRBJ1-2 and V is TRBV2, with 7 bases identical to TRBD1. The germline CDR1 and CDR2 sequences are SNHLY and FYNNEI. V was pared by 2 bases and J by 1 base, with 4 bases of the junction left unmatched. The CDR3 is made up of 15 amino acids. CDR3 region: CASSEKTGYNYGYTF. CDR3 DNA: TGTGCCAGCAGTGAAAAGACAGGGTATAACTATGGCTACACCTTC.

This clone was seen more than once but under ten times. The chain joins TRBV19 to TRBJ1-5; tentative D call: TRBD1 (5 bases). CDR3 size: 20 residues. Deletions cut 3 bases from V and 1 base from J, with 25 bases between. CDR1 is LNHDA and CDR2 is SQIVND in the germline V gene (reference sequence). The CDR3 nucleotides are TGTGCCAGTAGTATCGACCCAGGCCTCCTCTCCGGGGGGAGCAATCAGCCCCAGCATTTT. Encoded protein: CASSIDPGLLSGGSNQPQHF. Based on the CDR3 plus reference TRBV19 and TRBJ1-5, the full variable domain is DGGITQSPKYLFRKEGQNVTLSCEQNLNHDAMYWYRQDPGQGLRLIYYSQIVNDFQKGDIAEGYSVSREKKESFPLTVTSAQKNPTAFYLCASSIDPGLLSGGSNQPQHFGDGTRLSIL.

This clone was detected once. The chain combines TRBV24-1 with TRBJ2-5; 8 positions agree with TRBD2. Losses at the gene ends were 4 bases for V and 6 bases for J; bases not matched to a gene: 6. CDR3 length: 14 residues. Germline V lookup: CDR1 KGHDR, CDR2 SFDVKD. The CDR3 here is CATSDPGGAQTQYF. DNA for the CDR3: TGTGCCACCAGTGACCCGGGGGGGGCCCAGACCCAGTACTTC.

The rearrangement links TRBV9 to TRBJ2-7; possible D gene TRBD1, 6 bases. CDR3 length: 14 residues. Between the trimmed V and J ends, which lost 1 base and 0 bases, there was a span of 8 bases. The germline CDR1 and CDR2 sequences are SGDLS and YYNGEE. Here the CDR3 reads CASSVRGSSYEQYF. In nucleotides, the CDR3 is TGTGCCAGCAGCGTAAGGGGGAGCTCCTACGAGCAGTACTTC.

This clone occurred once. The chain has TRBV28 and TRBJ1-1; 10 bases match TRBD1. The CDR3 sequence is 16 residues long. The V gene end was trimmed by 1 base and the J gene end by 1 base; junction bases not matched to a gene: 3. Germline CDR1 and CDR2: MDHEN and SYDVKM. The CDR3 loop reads CASSLLGQGKNTEAFF. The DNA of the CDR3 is TGTGCCAGCAGTTTATTGGGACAGGGGAAGAACACTGAAGCTTTCTTT.

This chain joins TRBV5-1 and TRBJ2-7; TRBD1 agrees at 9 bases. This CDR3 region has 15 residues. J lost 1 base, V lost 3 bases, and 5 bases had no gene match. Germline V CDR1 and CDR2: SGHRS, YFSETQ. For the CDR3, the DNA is TGCGCCAGCAGCTCGGACAGGGGAGGTTCCTACGAGCAGTACTTC. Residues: CASSSDRGGSYEQYF.